This T cell receptor beta chain was profiled in a study of blood T cell repertoires in COVID-19. Looking at the study overall: Sites in the United States, Italy and Spain provided acute and convalescent COVID-19 samples. The cDNA or gDNA used as material had been derived from T cells, B-cell-depleted T cells, or PBMCs.

Original handling: For nucleated cells, counts were estimated from reference gene primer amplification. Using immunoSEQ multiplex PCR, the repertoire was profiled, and TCRdb retains in-frame clones only, with some absent. D and trimming were read from the DNA, whereas the V and J calls and clone size are those reported in that table. Among 180,000 or so clones, roughly 88% were seen once, and the ten largest hold about 7%. Seattle researchers signed up patients amid active infection and tracked them longitudinally. The receptor was derived from a woman aged 40 to 49 with COVID-19, enrolled during active disease. The material sequenced was peripheral blood.

The CDR3 region has the DNA TGTGCCAGCAGCGCGACAGGGTTAGCCTATGGCTACACCTTC. Encoded protein: CASSATGLAYGYTF. The V and J genes are TRBV9 and TRBJ1-2, with 7 bases matching TRBD1. The CDR3 runs 14 residues. V trimming: 3 bases; J trimming: 4 bases; junction bases outside the gene matches: 6. CDR1 SGDLS and CDR2 YYNGEE come from the germline V gene.